The T cell receptor (beta chain) under discussion was sequenced for a study of tumor-infiltrating lymphocytes in localized non-small cell lung cancer. Overall study context: The cohort mixed smokers and never-smokers, several histologies, and some post-neoadjuvant-chemotherapy samples. Findings of the study overall: Technical variation could not be separated from intratumor heterogeneity here. TCRbeta sequencing showed higher T cell infiltration in tumors than uninvolved lung.

The V segment lost 8 bases and the J segment 0 bases; nucleotides outside the gene matches: 4. The CDR3 totals 13 residues. From germline, CDR1 is MDHEN and CDR2 SYDVKM. About this clone itself: What it binds is not known.

Data came from immunoSEQ multiplex PCR; TCRdb stores just in-frame clones and leaves some out. The sample includes more than 3,500 clones, approximately 79% of them seen just once. The sequence came from a human donor with non-small cell lung cancer. The sample was uninvolved lung tissue not adjacent to the tumor. This rearrangement joins TRBV28 to TRBJ2-7; TRBD2 matches at 7 bases. The CDR3 loop is CASVRGSSYEQYF. For the CDR3, the DNA is TGTGCCAGCGTGCGGGGGAGCTCCTACGAGCAGTACTTC. The variable domain in full, completed from reference TRBV28 and TRBJ2-7, reads DVKVTQSSRYLVKRTGEKVFLECVQDMDHENMFWYRQDPGLGLRLIYFSYDVKMKEKGDIPEGYSVSREKKERFSLILESASTNQTSMYLCASVRGSSYEQYFGPGTRLTVT.